Listed below are T cell receptor beta chains from one sample, sequenced in a study of blood T cells in healthy people across ages. TCRdb fed the 5' RACE reads into MiXCR, producing one record per CDR3 protein. The sample lists about 770,000 distinct CDR3 sequences, roughly 44% seen once, with around 18% in the top ten. Sequenced material: blood. Receptors were obtained from a man between 60 and 75 years old in good health. Both conserved end residues are part of each CDR3. Each record gives: J gene, V gene, D gene, clone size, CDR3 DNA, CDR3 protein. The D gene is left open where the match is weak. Some rows mark clone size as missing; the rest say once, few, many or name a class of expanded clone.

TRBJ2-1 TRBV7-8 TRBD2 few TGTGCCAGCGGCTCAGGGACTAGCGGGGGGGTTGGTGAGCAGTTCTTC CASGSGTSGGVGEQFF
TRBJ1-2 TRBV7-9 NA NA TGTGCCAGCACCTCCGTTCCTAACTATGGCTACACCTTC CASTSVPNYGYTF
TRBJ2-4 TRBV5-1 TRBD2 NA TGCGCCAGCAGCTTGGTAGCAGGGACTACGGAGCAGTACTTC CASSLVAGTTEQYF
TRBJ2-3 TRBV14 NA NA TGTGCCAGCAGCCAAGACCCTAGCTTGGCGCAGTATTTT CASSQDPSLAQYF
TRBJ2-7 TRBV7-2 NA NA TGTGCCAGCAGCCCGAGGGTCCTAGAAACCCACGAGCAGTACTTC CASSPRVLETHEQYF
TRBJ2-7 TRBV4-3 NA NA TGCGCCAGCAGCCAAGAACGGTTCACCTACAATGAGCAGTACTTC CASSQERFTYNEQYF
TRBJ2-5 TRBV30 TRBD1 NA TGTGCCTGGAGTGTTGGGACAGCCCAAGAGACCCAGTACTTC CAWSVGTAQETQYF
TRBJ2-1 TRBV12-3/TRBV12-4 TRBD2 few TGTGCCAGCAGCCAAGGCTCTAGCGGAGCTCACAGCTCCTACAATGAGCAGTTCTTC CASSQGSSGAHSSYNEQFF
TRBJ2-5 TRBV9 NA few TGTGCCAGCAGCCTGCTGGGGACGTCGCCGACCCAGTACTTC CASSLLGTSPTQYF
TRBJ1-1 TRBV4-1 NA once TGCGCCAGCAGCAAAGGGCAGGGCCCGAACACTGAAGCTTTCTTT CASSKGQGPNTEAFF
TRBJ1-5 TRBV27 TRBD1 NA TGTGCCAGCAGACCCCAGGGGGATCAGCCCCAGCATTTT CASRPQGDQPQHF
TRBJ2-5 TRBV24-1 TRBD1 NA TGTGCCACCAGTGTCACTCCTGGGACAGGGATCGATGAGCAGTACTTC CATSVTPGTGIDEQYF
TRBJ1-2 TRBV6-2/TRBV6-3 TRBD1 NA TGTGCCAGCAGTTACGTGGGGACAGGGAACTATGGCTACACCTTC CASSYVGTGNYGYTF
TRBJ2-6 TRBV28 TRBD2 NA TGTGCCAGCACCCGCGGGAGAAGCTCTGGGGCCAACGTCCTGACTTTC CASTRGRSSGANVLTF
TRBJ2-1 TRBV7-9 NA NA TGTGCCAGGAGCCATCCCGACAAATACAATGAGCAGTTCTTC CARSHPDKYNEQFF
TRBJ2-7 TRBV29-1 NA NA TGCAGCGTTGAAAAAGGGGCCCACGAGCAGTACTTC CSVEKGAHEQYF
TRBJ2-3 TRBV12-3/TRBV12-4 TRBD1 NA TGTGCCAGCAGATCCGGGACAGACACAGATACGCAGTATTTT CASRSGTDTDTQYF
TRBJ2-5 TRBV20-1 TRBD2 NA TGCAGTGCTAGAGATTTGTTGGCTAGCGGGGGGGCCACTAAGACCCAGTACTTC CSARDLLASGGATKTQYF
TRBJ1-6 TRBV3-1 NA NA TGTGCCAGCAGCCAGGGGACCGGCGGTTCACCCCTCCACTTT CASSQGTGGSPLHF
TRBJ2-1 TRBV7-2 TRBD2 NA TGTACCAGTAGCTTACCCCCCGGGACTGGCGGGGGGGCCATTAGAAATGAGCAGTTCTTC CTSSLPPGTGGGAIRNEQFF
TRBJ2-4 TRBV3-1 NA once TGTGCCAGCAGGGGCCAGAATGGAAACATTCAGTACTTC CASRGQNGNIQYF
TRBJ2-2 TRBV6-5 TRBD2 once TGTGCCAGCAGTTACGAAAGCGGGGCAACCGGGGAGCTGTTTTTT CASSYESGATGELFF
TRBJ1-6 TRBV12-3/TRBV12-4 NA few TGTGCCAGCACCGTTCGGTGGAATTCACCCCTCCACTTT CASTVRWNSPLHF
TRBJ2-3 TRBV3-1 NA few TGTGCCAGCAGTTTGGGGAATACGCAGTATTTT CASSLGNTQYF
TRBJ1-2 TRBV12-3/TRBV12-4 TRBD1 few TGTGCCAGCAGTTTTGCGCCGGGACAGGGCACCTATGGCTACACCTTC CASSFAPGQGTYGYTF
TRBJ2-1 TRBV11-3 TRBD1 NA TGTGCCAGCAGCTTAGACCCACAACAGGGGGTTTCCAATGAGCAGTTCTTC CASSLDPQQGVSNEQFF
TRBJ2-3 TRBV4-1 NA once TGCGCCAGCAGCCAACAGCTAGCTTACCAAGATACGCAGTATTTT CASSQQLAYQDTQYF
TRBJ2-7 TRBV7-2 TRBD2 few TGTGCCAGCAGCCTAGGAGGGGTCGGGGGGAATGAGCAGTACTTC CASSLGGVGGNEQYF
TRBJ1-6 TRBV25-1 NA NA TGTGCCGGCAGTGAAGTCCAGGGTTCACCCCTCCACTTT CAGSEVQGSPLHF
TRBJ2-7 TRBV6-5 TRBD1 NA TGTGCCAGCAGTTACGTACAGGGGCCATCCTACGAGCAGTACTTC CASSYVQGPSYEQYF
TRBJ1-2 TRBV6-5 NA few TGTGCCAGCAGTTTAACGCCTTGGGGCACCTCCTATGGCTACACCTTC CASSLTPWGTSYGYTF
TRBJ1-5 TRBV30 NA NA TGTGCCTGGAGCGTTGAGGGAGGTCAGCCCCAGCATTTT CAWSVEGGQPQHF
TRBJ1-1 TRBV14 TRBD1 NA TGTGCCAGCAGCCACCGGGGGGACAGGGGGTACGCTTTCTTT CASSHRGDRGYAFF
TRBJ2-7 TRBV29-1 TRBD2 NA TGCAGCGTTGAAGATGCCAGCGGGGTGAGCTCCTACAATGAGCAGTACTTC CSVEDASGVSSYNEQYF
TRBJ2-3 TRBV12-5 NA few TGTGCTAGTGGTTTGGTCGTGGGGGGACCCACTAGCACAGATACGCAGTATTTT CASGLVVGGPTSTDTQYF
TRBJ2-1 TRBV11-2 TRBD2 NA TGTGCCAGCAGCTCCCAGAAATTAGCGGGGGGGCACAATGAGCAGTTCTTC CASSSQKLAGGHNEQFF
TRBJ1-6 TRBV20-1 NA NA TGCAGTGCTAGACTCAGGGCCTATAATTCACCCCTCCACTTT CSARLRAYNSPLHF
TRBJ2-7 TRBV28 NA few TGTGCCAGCAGCCACGCCTCCTACGAGCAGTACTTC CASSHASYEQYF
TRBJ2-5 TRBV10-2 NA NA TGCGCCAGCAGTGAGTCTGGGCTCCCGGGGGCGGCCCAGTACTTC CASSESGLPGAAQYF
TRBJ2-7 TRBV9 TRBD2 NA TGTGCCAGCAGCGTTGGTGGAGCGGGGGTGATGTACGAGCAGTACTTC CASSVGGAGVMYEQYF
TRBJ2-7 TRBV7-9 NA few TGTGCCAGCAGCTTATATCGCGACTACGAGCAGTACTTC CASSLYRDYEQYF
TRBJ2-1 TRBV7-3 TRBD2 few TGTGCCAGCAGCTTAAGACTAGCGGGGGCGAATGAGCAGTTCTTC CASSLRLAGANEQFF
TRBJ2-3 TRBV6-4 TRBD2 few TGTGCCAGCAGTGACTCCCGGGGGGGCACAGATACGCAGTATTTT CASSDSRGGTDTQYF
TRBJ1-1 TRBV11-2 NA NA TGTGCCAGCAGCAGTGGGACTTACACTGAAGCTTTCTTT CASSSGTYTEAFF
TRBJ2-1 TRBV6-1 TRBD1 NA TGTGCCAGCAGCCAAGGACAGGGGAGGTCCTACAATGAGCAGTTCTTC CASSQGQGRSYNEQFF
TRBJ2-5 TRBV20-1 NA few TGCAGTGTGTCCAACCAAGAGACCCAGTACTTC CSVSNQETQYF
TRBJ1-2 TRBV10-2 TRBD1 NA TGCGCCAGCAGTGAGTCGGGGACAGGGAACTATGGCTACACCTTC CASSESGTGNYGYTF
TRBJ2-1 TRBV7-2 TRBD1 many TGTGCCAGCAGCTTGTCGGGACAGGGTTTCGGGAATGAGCAGTTCTTC CASSLSGQGFGNEQFF